The T cell receptor (beta chain) described here comes from a study of T cells expressing NK-cell markers. Turning to the study itself: Repertoires of TCR beta were obtained from T cells sorted as CD3+CD56+NKG2C+, CD3+CD56+NKG2C- and CD3+CD56-NKG2C+.

Overall study results and limits: The CD3+CD56-NKG2C+ fraction of a few donors was also led by these clonotypes.

A 5'RACE template switching approach incorporating UMIs was used to make TCR beta cDNA. TCRdb re-called the 5' RACE reads and shows each CDR3 protein once, DNA omitted. The listing records 550,000 to 600,000 distinct CDR3 sequences. Regarding this clonotype: Its antigen is still unknown.

Germline V lookup: CDR1 MNHEY, CDR2 SMNVEV (reference sequence). The CDR3 is made up of 15 amino acids. The V call is TRBV27, the J call TRBJ2-3; TCRdb outputs TRBD2, but without DNA this stays unchecked. Sequences were obtained from blood T cells: a sorted CD56 or NKG2C T cell subset, CD4+ or CD8+ T cells, or bulk PBMC T cells (not recorded which). This TCR derives from a man aged 18-30 years in good health. CDR3 residues: CASSAGLADTDTQYF.